This TCR beta chain was obtained from a study of shared clonotypes between healthy human individuals. The assay was run at deep level. Assay used: immunoSEQ multiplex PCR; TCRdb lists only in-frame clones, some missing. The sample lists a few hundred thousand clones, roughly four fifths occurring once. The CDR3 is made up of 14 amino acids. Trimming left V 3 bases short and J 1 base short, with 10 bases between. Per the germline V gene, CDR1 is SGHRS and CDR2 is YFSETQ. General study results and limits: Researchers sampled only blood; tissue repertoires likely differ.

Everyone who donated was a Caucasian adult who lived in Nashville, Tennessee. Extraction of genomic DNA in unsorted samples used 86 million or so PBMCs. Details on this clone: No antigen is known for it.

The source of this sequence is a woman aged 35 to 49 in good health. Some clones in this sample may be carry-over from other donors' samples. V is TRBV5-1 and J is TRBJ1-1; possibly TRBD1 for D (5 bases). The sequencing sample was made of PBMCs. DNA of the CDR3: TGCGCCAGCAGCTCGGGACCTGAGAACACTGAAGCTTTCTTT. Translation: CASSSGPENTEAFF.